The 3 T cell receptor beta chains listed next were all sequenced from one sample in a study of blood T cells in healthy people across ages. Sample-barcoded 5' priming and a J-beta primer mix drove a second PCR of roughly 7 to 11 cycles. One entry per CDR3 protein results from TCRdb running MiXCR on the 5' RACE reads. In the table there are approximately 850,000 distinct CDR3 sequences, roughly 60% of which are singletons. Specimen: blood. These receptors all stem from a man in his thirties or forties in good health.

This clonotype has ten or more counts. The gene calls are TRBV12-3 or TRBV12-4 and TRBJ2-1, with 15 positions matching TRBD2. V shed 6 bases and J 6 bases; nucleotides not matched to a gene: 12. The length of the CDR3 is 18 residues. The DNA for the CDR3 is TGTGCCAGCAGCCCCGGGACTAGCGGGAGGAGTTTTCTCAATGAGCAGTTCTTC. This sequence encodes CASSPGTSGRSFLNEQFF.

V usage is TRBV12-3 or TRBV12-4 and J usage is TRBJ1-2; D is uncertain. Deletions cut 5 bases from V and 6 bases from J, with 22 bases between. The length of the CDR3 is 16 residues. The chain's CDR3 is CASSIPGVVSTHGYTF. The CDR3 DNA is TGTGCCAGCAGTATCCCCGGGGTAGTCTCGACTCATGGCTACACCTTC.

The J gene is TRBJ2-7, the V gene TRBV9; no clear D. Germline CDR1 is SGDLS and CDR2 is YYNGEE. CDR3 length: 14 residues. Trimming shortened V by 3 bases and J by 3 bases, and 13 bases separated the two germline ends. CDR3 DNA: TGTGCCAGCAGCGCCCACGAGCGCGGCTACGAGCAGTACTTC. Its translation is CASSAHERGYEQYF.